This TCR beta chain came from a study of graft-versus-host responses after intestinal transplantation. The study, taken as a whole, reports: GvH clones turned up in recipient marrow; some had shown up first in ileum or blood. In patients with graft-donor T cell macrochimerism, allograft graft-versus-host to host-versus-graft clonal ratios were high. Early post-transplant falls in HvG clones accompanied the peak levels of circulating GvH clones.

Method: immunoSEQ multiplex PCR; TCRdb's copy keeps in-frame clones and lacks some. The sample has approximately 100,000 clones; more than 70% are singletons. A note on this clone: The antigen is unknown.

CDR3 length: 15 amino acids. Germline values: CDR1 KGHSH, CDR2 LQKENI. Trimming removed 3 bases at V and 1 base at J, with 12 bases between. The receptor comes from a human patient who received an intestinal transplant, so some T cells may come from the graft donor. This sample comprised PBMCs, obtained 255 days after intestinal transplant. The chain uses TRBV18 and TRBJ1-1; unclear D gene. CDR3 in amino acids: CASSPRGRKNTEAFF. As DNA, the CDR3 is TGTGCCAGCTCACCTCGGGGAAGAAAGAACACTGAAGCTTTCTTT.